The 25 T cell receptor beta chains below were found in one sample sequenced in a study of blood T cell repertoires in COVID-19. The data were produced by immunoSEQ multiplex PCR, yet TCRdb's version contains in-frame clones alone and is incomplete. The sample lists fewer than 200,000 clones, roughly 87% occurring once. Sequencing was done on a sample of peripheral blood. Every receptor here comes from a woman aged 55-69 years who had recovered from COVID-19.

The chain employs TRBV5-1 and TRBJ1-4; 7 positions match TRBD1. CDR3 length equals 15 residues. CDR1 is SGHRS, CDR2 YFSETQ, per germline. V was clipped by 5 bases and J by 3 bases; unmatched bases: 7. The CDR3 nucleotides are TGCGCCAGCAGGCTACAGGGGCTGCCTAATGAAAAACTGTTTTTT. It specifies CASRLQGLPNEKLFF.

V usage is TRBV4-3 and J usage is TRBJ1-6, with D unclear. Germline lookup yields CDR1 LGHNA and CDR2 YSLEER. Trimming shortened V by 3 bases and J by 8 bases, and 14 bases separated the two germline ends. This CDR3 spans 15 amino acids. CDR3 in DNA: TGCGCCAGCAGCCAGCAGGTTTCCTCGGATTCACCCCTCCACTTT. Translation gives CASSQQVSSDSPLHF.

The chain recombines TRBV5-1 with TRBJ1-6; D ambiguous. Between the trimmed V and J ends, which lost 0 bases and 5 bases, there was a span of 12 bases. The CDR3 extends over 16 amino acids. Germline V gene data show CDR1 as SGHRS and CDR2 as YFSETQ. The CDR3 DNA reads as TGCGCCAGCAGCTTGGTGGCATGGGGAGATAATTCACCCCTCCACTTT. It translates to CASSLVAWGDNSPLHF. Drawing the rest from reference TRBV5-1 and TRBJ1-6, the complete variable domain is KAGVTQTPRYLIKTRGQQVTLSCSPISGHRSVSWYQQTPGQGLQFLFEYFSETQRNKGNFPGRFSGRQFSNSRSEMNVSTLELGDSALYLCASSLVAWGDNSPLHFGNGTRLTVT.

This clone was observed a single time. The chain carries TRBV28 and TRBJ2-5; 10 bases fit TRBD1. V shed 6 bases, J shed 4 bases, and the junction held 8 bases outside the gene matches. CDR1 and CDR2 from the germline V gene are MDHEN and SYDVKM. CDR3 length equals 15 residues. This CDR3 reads CASSPDRGGSETQYF. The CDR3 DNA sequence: TGTGCCAGCAGCCCGGACAGGGGGGGATCAGAGACCCAGTACTTC.

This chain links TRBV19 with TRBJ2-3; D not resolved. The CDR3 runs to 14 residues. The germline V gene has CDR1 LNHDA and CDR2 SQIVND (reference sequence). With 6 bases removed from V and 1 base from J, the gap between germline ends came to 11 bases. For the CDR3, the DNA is TGTGCCAGTAGCTCAAACCGGGGCACAGATACGCAGTATTTT. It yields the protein CASSSNRGTDTQYF.

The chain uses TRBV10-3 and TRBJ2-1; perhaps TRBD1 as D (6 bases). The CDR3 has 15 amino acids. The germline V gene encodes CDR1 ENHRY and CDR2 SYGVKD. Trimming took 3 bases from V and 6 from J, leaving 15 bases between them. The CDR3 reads CAISEPTGSSNEQFF. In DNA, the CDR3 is TGTGCCATCAGTGAACCGACAGGTTCGAGCAATGAGCAGTTCTTC.

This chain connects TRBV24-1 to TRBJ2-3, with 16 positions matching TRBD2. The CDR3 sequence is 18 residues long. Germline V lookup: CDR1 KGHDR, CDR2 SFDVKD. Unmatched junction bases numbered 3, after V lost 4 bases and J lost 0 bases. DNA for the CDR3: TGTGCCACCAGTGACCCGGGACTAGCGGGGGGGAGCACAGATACGCAGTATTTT. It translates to CATSDPGLAGGSTDTQYF.

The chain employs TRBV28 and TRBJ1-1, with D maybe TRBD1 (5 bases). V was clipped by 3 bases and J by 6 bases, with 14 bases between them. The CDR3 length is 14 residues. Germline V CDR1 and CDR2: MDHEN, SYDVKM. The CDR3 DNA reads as TGTGCCAGCAGTTTTGTAAGGGGTTACGCTGAAGCTTTCTTT. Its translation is CASSFVRGYAEAFF.

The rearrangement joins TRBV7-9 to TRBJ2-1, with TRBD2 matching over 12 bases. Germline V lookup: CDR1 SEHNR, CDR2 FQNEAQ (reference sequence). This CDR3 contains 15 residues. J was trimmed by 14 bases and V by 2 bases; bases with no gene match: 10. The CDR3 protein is CASSLTPLAGGRKFF. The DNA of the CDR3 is TGTGCCAGCAGCTTAACTCCTCTAGCGGGGGGGCGAAAGTTCTTC. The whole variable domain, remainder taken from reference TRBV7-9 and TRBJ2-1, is DTGVSQNPRHKITKRGQNVTFRCDPISEHNRLYWYRQTLGQGPEFLTYFQNEAQLEKSRLLSDRFSAERPKGSFSTLEIQRTEQGDSAMYLCASSLTPLAGGRKFFGPGTRLTVL.

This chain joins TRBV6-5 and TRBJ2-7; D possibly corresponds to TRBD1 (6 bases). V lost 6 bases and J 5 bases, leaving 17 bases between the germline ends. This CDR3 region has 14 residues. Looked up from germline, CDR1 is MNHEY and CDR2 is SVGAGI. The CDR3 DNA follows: TGTGCCAGCAGAAGGGACACCCGGACCCACGAGCAGTACTTC. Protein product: CASRRDTRTHEQYF.

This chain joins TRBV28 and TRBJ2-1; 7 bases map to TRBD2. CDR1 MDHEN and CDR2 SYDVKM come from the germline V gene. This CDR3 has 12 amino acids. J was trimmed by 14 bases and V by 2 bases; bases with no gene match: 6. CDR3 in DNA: TGTGCCAGCAGTTTAGAGTTGCGGGGGAAGTTCTTC. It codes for CASSLELRGKFF.

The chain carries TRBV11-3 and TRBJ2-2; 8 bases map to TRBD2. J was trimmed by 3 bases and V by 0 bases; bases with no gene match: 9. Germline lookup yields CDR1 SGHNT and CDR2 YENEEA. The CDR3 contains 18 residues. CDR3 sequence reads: CASSLDSGRGGDTGELFF. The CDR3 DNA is TGTGCCAGCAGCTTAGATTCAGGACGGGGGGGCGACACCGGGGAGCTGTTTTTT.

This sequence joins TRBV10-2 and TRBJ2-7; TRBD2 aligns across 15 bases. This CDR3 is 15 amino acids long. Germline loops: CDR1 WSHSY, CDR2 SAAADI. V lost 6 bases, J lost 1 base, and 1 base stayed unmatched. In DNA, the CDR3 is TGCGCCAGCAGGGGGACTAGCGGGGGGTCCTACGAGCAGTACTTC. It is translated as CASRGTSGGSYEQYF.

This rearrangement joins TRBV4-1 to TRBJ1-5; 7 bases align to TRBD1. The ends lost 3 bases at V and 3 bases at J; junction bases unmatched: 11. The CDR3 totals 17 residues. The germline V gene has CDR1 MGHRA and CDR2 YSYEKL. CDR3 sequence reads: CASSQSSLGQLNQPQHF. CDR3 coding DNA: TGCGCCAGCAGCCAGAGTTCCCTGGGACAGCTCAATCAGCCCCAGCATTTT.

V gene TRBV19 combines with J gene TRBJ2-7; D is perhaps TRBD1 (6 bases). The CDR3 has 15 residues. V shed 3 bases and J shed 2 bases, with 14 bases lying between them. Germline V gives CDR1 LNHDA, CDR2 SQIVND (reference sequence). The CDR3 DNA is TGTGCCAGTAGTATCACGGGACAAAGGGCCTACGAGCAGTACTTC. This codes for CASSITGQRAYEQYF. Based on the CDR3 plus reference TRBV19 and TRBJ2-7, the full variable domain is DGGITQSPKYLFRKEGQNVTLSCEQNLNHDAMYWYRQDPGQGLRLIYYSQIVNDFQKGDIAEGYSVSREKKESFPLTVTSAQKNPTAFYLCASSITGQRAYEQYFGPGTRLTVT.

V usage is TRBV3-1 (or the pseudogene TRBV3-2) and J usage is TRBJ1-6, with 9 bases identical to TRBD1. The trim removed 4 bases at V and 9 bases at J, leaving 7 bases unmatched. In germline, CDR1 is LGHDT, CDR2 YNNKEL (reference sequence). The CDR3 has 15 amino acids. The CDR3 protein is CASSPSGQGTSPLHF. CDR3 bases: TGTGCCAGCAGCCCCTCAGGACAGGGGACTTCACCCCTCCACTTT.

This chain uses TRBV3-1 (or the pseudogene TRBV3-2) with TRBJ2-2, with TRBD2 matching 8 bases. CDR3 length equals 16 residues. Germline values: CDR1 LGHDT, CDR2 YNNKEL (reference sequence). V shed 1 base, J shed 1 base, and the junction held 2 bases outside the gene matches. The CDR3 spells CASSQVGRGNTGELFF. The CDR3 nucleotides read TGTGCCAGCAGCCAAGTCGGGAGGGGGAACACCGGGGAGCTGTTTTTT.

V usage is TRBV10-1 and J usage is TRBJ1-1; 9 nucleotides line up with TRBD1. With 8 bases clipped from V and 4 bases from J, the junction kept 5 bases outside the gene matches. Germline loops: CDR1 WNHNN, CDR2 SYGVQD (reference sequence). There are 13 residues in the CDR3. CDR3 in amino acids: CASGTGSGTEAFF. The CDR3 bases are TGCGCCAGCGGGACAGGGTCGGGCACTGAAGCTTTCTTT.

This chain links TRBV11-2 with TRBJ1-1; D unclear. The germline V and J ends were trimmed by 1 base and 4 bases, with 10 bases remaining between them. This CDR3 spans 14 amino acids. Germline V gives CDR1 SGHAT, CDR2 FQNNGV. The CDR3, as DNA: TGTGCCAGCAGCTTAGGCGCTGATGGCACTGAAGCTTTCTTT. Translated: CASSLGADGTEAFF.

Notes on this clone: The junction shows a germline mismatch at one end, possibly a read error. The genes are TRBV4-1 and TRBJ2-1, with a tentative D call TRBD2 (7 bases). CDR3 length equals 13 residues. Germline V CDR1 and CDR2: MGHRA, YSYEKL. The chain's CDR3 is CASSQDSAGARLF. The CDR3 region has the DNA TGCGCCAGCAGCCAAGATTCGGCGGGGGCTCGCCTCTTC.

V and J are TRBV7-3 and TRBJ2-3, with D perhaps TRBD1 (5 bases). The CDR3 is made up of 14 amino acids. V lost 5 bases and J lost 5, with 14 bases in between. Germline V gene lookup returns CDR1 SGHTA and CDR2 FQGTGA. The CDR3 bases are TGTGCCAGCAGCCGAACAGGCTCGCTAGATACGCAGTATTTT. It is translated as CASSRTGSLDTQYF.

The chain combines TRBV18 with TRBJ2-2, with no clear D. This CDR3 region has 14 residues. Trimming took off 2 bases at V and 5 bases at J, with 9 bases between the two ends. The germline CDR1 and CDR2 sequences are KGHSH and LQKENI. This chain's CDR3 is CASSPSFSTGELFF. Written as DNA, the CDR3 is TGTGCCAGCTCACCATCTTTCAGTACCGGGGAGCTGTTTTTT. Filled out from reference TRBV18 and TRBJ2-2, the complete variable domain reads NAGVMQNPRHLVRRRGQEARLRCSPMKGHSHVYWYRQLPEEGLKFMVYLQKENIIDESGMPKERFSAEFPKEGPSILRIQQVVRGDSAAYFCASSPSFSTGELFFGEGSRLTVL.

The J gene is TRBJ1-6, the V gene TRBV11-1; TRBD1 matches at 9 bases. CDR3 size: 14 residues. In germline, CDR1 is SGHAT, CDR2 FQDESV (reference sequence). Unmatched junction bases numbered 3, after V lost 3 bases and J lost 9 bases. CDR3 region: CASSLGTGSSPLHF. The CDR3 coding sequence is TGTGCCAGCAGCTTGGGGACAGGGAGTTCACCCCTCCACTTT.

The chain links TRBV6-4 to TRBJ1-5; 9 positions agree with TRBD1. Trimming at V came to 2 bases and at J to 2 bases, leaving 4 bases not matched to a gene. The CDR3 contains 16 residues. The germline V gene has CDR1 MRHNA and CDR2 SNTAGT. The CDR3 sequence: CASSDATGGGNQPQHF. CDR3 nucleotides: TGTGCCAGCAGTGACGCGACAGGGGGTGGCAATCAGCCCCAGCATTTT.

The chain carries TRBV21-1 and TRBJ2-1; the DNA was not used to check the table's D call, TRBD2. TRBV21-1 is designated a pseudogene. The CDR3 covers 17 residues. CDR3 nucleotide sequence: TGTGCCAGCAGCTTCCTCAGGTGGGGAGGGAGTGGCAATGAGCAGTTCTTC. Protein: CASSFLRWGGSGNEQFF.